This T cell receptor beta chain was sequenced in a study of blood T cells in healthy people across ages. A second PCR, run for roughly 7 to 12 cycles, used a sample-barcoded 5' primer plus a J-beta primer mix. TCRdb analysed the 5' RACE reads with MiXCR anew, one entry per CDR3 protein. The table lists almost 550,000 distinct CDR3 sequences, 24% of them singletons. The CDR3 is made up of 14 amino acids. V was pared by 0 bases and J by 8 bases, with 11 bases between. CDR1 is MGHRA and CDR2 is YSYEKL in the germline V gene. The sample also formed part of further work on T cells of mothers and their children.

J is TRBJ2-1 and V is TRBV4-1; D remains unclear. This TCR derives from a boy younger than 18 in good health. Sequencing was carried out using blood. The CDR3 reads CASSQDPLSDEQFF. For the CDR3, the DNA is TGCGCCAGCAGCCAAGATCCCCTATCGGATGAGCAGTTCTTC.